These 3 T cell receptor beta chains share one sample of origin, sequenced in a study of CD8+ T cells in alopecia areata. As the sequencing template, cDNA was produced by extracting RNA and reverse transcribing it. Sequencing used immunoSEQ multiplex PCR; TCRdb keeps in-frame clones, though not all of them. The sample gives around 50,000 clones, about 96% of which show up once; approximately 24% is in the top ten. The material was CD8+ T cells sorted from blood, obtained at week 0. These receptors originate from a human donor with alopecia areata.

This chain uses TRBV11-2 with TRBJ2-7, with D perhaps matching TRBD2 (6 bases). CDR1 is SGHAT and CDR2 is FQNNGV in the germline V gene. Trimming removed 3 bases from V and 3 bases from J, with 21 bases in between. The CDR3 sequence is 17 residues long. This CDR3 reads CASSFSPGLPNFYEQYF. DNA for the CDR3: TGTGCCAGCAGCTTTTCACCGGGACTCCCAAATTTCTACGAGCAGTACTTC.

The rearrangement joins TRBV12-5 to TRBJ2-1; D might be TRBD2 (6 bases). This CDR3 is 16 amino acids long. Germline CDR1 and CDR2: LGHNT and FRNRAP. Trimming cost V 6 bases and J 1 base, with 16 bases left between them. The CDR3, as DNA: TGTGCTAGTGGCCAAGGTTGGGGGAGGTCCTACAATGAGCAGTTCTTC. Amino acid sequence: CASGQGWGRSYNEQFF.

By sample fraction, this clone is medium-sized (0.01 to 0.1%). V gene TRBV19 combines with J gene TRBJ1-2, with D possibly TRBD1 on 5 matching bases. V lost 7 bases to trimming and J lost 4 bases, with 13 bases between them. Per germline, CDR1 LNHDA and CDR2 SQIVND (reference sequence). The CDR3 has 13 amino acids. The CDR3 loop is CASKPSGPYGYTF. The CDR3 DNA follows: TGTGCCAGTAAACCCTCAGGGCCCTATGGCTACACCTTC.